These 27 T cell receptor beta chains were sequenced from one sample in a study of brain T cells in children with intractable seizures. Documented time point: blood from clinic visit 5 months post-surgery; TSC patient then seizure free. Only in-frame clones appear in the TCRdb table, and some are missing; sequencing was by immunoSEQ multiplex PCR. The sample contains 340,000 or so clones, over 90% of which appear only once. This material consisted of peripheral blood, taken roughly 5 months after surgery. The receptors shown here come from a boy under two years old with tuberous sclerosis and intractable seizures.

This chain uses TRBV29-1 with TRBJ2-7; perhaps D is TRBD1 or TRBD2 (5 bases each). The CDR3 consists of 12 residues. Germline assignment: CDR1 SQVTM and CDR2 ANQGSEA. The V gene lost 4 bases and the J gene lost 6 bases, with 13 bases spanning the gap. The chain's CDR3 is CSVGGRSLEQYF. In DNA form, the CDR3 reads TGCAGCGTTGGGGGACGATCCCTCGAGCAGTACTTC.

This clone has more than one count but fewer than ten. The chain carries TRBV27 and TRBJ1-3; weak D call: TRBD1 (5 bases). V lost 5 bases, J lost 2 bases, and 10 bases lay in between. Germline V gene sequence: CDR1 MNHEY, CDR2 SMNVEV (reference sequence). The CDR3 covers 14 residues. CDR3 protein: CASSRGGPGNTIYF. In DNA, the CDR3 is TGTGCCAGCAGTCGTGGGGGTCCTGGAAACACCATATATTTT.

The CDR3 here is CASSKLRYQETQYF. CDR3 DNA sequence: TGTGCCAGCAGCAAGCTCAGGTACCAAGAGACCCAGTACTTC. The chain combines TRBV28 with TRBJ2-5; D is undetermined. The CDR3 is made up of 14 amino acids. V gave up 6 bases and J gave up 0 bases, with 11 bases separating them. The germline V gene has CDR1 MDHEN and CDR2 SYDVKM.

The chain carries TRBV27 and TRBJ1-1; TRBD1 agrees at 8 bases. V gave up 8 bases and J gave up 3 bases; unmatched junction bases: 2. Germline CDR1 and CDR2: MNHEY and SMNVEV (reference sequence). This CDR3 has 12 residues. The CDR3 protein is CASADRDTEAFF. In DNA form, the CDR3 reads TGTGCCAGCGCGGACAGGGACACTGAAGCTTTCTTT.

The chain uses TRBV9 and TRBJ2-1; D might be TRBD2 (6 bases). The CDR3 contains 15 residues. From germline, CDR1 is SGDLS and CDR2 YYNGEE. V was cut by 0 bases and J by 5 bases, with 12 bases left in between. CDR3 sequence: CASSVGGTHDNEQFF. DNA for the CDR3: TGTGCCAGCAGCGTAGGAGGGACTCACGACAATGAGCAGTTCTTC.

This rearrangement joins TRBV11-3 to TRBJ2-2; D is possibly TRBD2 (5 bases). CDR1 SGHNT and CDR2 YENEEA come from the germline V gene. V was cut by 5 bases and J by 6 bases, with 13 bases left in between. The CDR3 is made up of 14 amino acids. The CDR3 coding sequence is TGTGCCAGCAGCACCCCCGGGATAGCCGGGGAGCTGTTTTTT. It translates to CASSTPGIAGELFF.

This clone was detected many times. This chain uses TRBV3-1 (or the pseudogene TRBV3-2) with TRBJ2-1, with TRBD1 matching 9 bases. V trimming: 4 bases; J trimming: 1 base; junction bases outside the gene matches: 5. The germline V gene encodes CDR1 LGHDT and CDR2 YNNKEL (reference sequence). The length of the CDR3 is 16 residues. CDR3 loop: CASSLGTGFSYNEQFF. The CDR3 DNA follows: TGTGCCAGCAGCCTGGGGACAGGGTTTTCCTACAATGAGCAGTTCTTC.

This clone is a singleton in its sample. This chain connects TRBV6-1 to TRBJ2-7, with a weak D call TRBD2 (5 bases). This CDR3 contains 16 residues. CDR1 is MNHNS, CDR2 SASEGT, per germline. V lost 0 bases, J lost 4 bases, and 16 bases lay in between. Written as DNA, the CDR3 is TGTGCCAGCAGTGAAGCGAAGTGGAGGCTGGGTTACGAGCAGTACTTC. It translates to CASSEAKWRLGYEQYF.

The chain recombines TRBV6-5 with TRBJ2-7, with D possibly TRBD1 on 6 matching bases. Germline V lookup: CDR1 MNHEY, CDR2 SVGAGI. Trimming cost V 10 bases and J 0 bases, with 13 bases left between them. The CDR3 is 13 residues long. In nucleotides, the CDR3 is TGTGCCACCGGACAGTTTAGCTCCTACGAGCAGTACTTC. Translation: CATGQFSSYEQYF.

Here the CDR3 reads CASSYSGGSSHNEQFF. CDR3 DNA sequence: TGTGCCAGCAGTTACTCCGGCGGGAGTTCCCACAATGAGCAGTTCTTC. The chain couples TRBV6-5 to TRBJ2-1; TRBD2 agrees at 7 bases. The CDR3 is made up of 16 amino acids. Per germline, CDR1 MNHEY and CDR2 SVGAGI. Unmatched junction bases numbered 7, after V lost 0 bases and J lost 5 bases.

The chain employs TRBV12-5 and TRBJ2-7; D not resolved. With 5 bases removed from V and 2 bases from J, the gap between germline ends came to 25 bases. This CDR3 is built from 18 residues. Germline V gene data show CDR1 as LGHNT and CDR2 as FRNRAP. CDR3 bases: TGTGCTAGTGGTCTGTCGTCTGACCACATGGGTCGAACCTACGAGCAGTACTTC. Translation: CASGLSSDHMGRTYEQYF.

The chain carries TRBV5-4 and TRBJ1-1; the match to TRBD1 covers 12 bases. V gave up 4 bases and J gave up 3 bases; unmatched junction bases: 7. This CDR3 spans 16 amino acids. Germline V gene sequence: CDR1 SGHNT, CDR2 YYREEE (reference sequence). The CDR3 sequence is CASSHGTGGAYTEAFF. In nucleotides, the CDR3 is TGTGCCAGCAGCCACGGGACAGGGGGCGCTTACACTGAAGCTTTCTTT.

The V call is TRBV4-1, the J call TRBJ1-6; a weak D match, TRBD1 (5 bases). CDR3 length: 15 amino acids. The germline CDR1 and CDR2 sequences are MGHRA and YSYEKL. The V gene lost 3 bases and the J gene lost 11 bases, with 17 bases spanning the gap. The CDR3 DNA reads as TGCGCCAGCAGCCAGGGGAAGGGGCCGGGAACACCCCTCCACTTT. Protein sequence: CASSQGKGPGTPLHF.

The rearrangement uses TRBV6-1 and TRBJ1-1; unclear D gene. Germline lookup yields CDR1 MNHNS and CDR2 SASEGT. V was trimmed by 3 bases and J by 1 base, leaving 6 bases between them. The CDR3 contains 13 residues. The CDR3 reads CASSDRQNTEAFF. The CDR3, as DNA: TGTGCCAGCAGTGATAGACAGAACACTGAAGCTTTCTTT.

This sequence joins TRBV6-5 and TRBJ1-1, with a possible D match to TRBD1 (6 bases). CDR3 size: 14 residues. The germline V gene has CDR1 MNHEY and CDR2 SVGAGI. Trimming stripped 8 bases from V and 1 base from J, with 14 bases between. The CDR3 coding sequence is TGTGCCAGCCCGAGGGGGGACCGGAACACTGAAGCTTTCTTT. As protein: CASPRGDRNTEAFF.

V gene TRBV4-1 combines with J gene TRBJ2-7, with 14 bases that match TRBD2. Germline CDR1 MGHRA, CDR2 YSYEKL. The CDR3 has 15 amino acids. V shed 3 bases, J shed 4 bases, and the junction held 2 bases outside the gene matches. CDR3 in amino acids: CASSQTSGRGYEQYF. As DNA, the CDR3 is TGCGCCAGCAGCCAGACTAGCGGGAGGGGTTACGAGCAGTACTTC.

This rearrangement joins TRBV14 to TRBJ2-7; perhaps D is TRBD1 or TRBD2 (5 bases each). The CDR3 contains 16 residues. V lost 1 base to trimming and J lost 3 bases, with 16 bases between them. Looked up from germline, CDR1 is SGHDN and CDR2 is FVKESK. In nucleotides, the CDR3 is TGTGCCAGCAGCCAAGCCGGGACCCCCGCCTACTACGAGCAGTACTTC. Translation gives CASSQAGTPAYYEQYF.

The chain has TRBV30 and TRBJ2-3; D remains unclear. Looked up from germline, CDR1 is GTSNPN and CDR2 is SVGIG (reference sequence). Trimming pared 5 bases from V and 4 bases from J, leaving 7 bases between. There are 11 residues in the CDR3. The CDR3 DNA sequence: TGTGCCTGGGGTATATCAGATACGCAGTATTTT. Translated, it gives CAWGISDTQYF.

V gene TRBV7-2 combines with J gene TRBJ2-5, with 15 bases that match TRBD2. Germline V gene data show CDR1 as SGHTA and CDR2 as FQGNSA. The junction had 7 bases not matched to a gene; V was cut back by 1 base and J by 1 base. The CDR3 contains 19 residues. As DNA, the CDR3 is TGTGCCAGCAGCTTAGTTGGGACTAGCGGGGGGAGCCCCCAAGAGACCCAGTACTTC. Translated, it gives CASSLVGTSGGSPQETQYF.

The chain has TRBV5-6 and TRBJ2-3; D uncertain. The length of the CDR3 is 12 residues. V lost 9 bases to trimming and J lost 0 bases, with 8 bases between them. Germline V gene sequence: CDR1 SGHDT, CDR2 YYEEEE. CDR3 DNA sequence: TGTGCCACCTCGTCTAGCACAGATACGCAGTATTTT. Its protein product is CATSSSTDTQYF.

This clone was counted a few times. The CDR3 sequence: CASSPLRGAPSLPYGYTF. CDR3 sequence (DNA): TGTGCCAGCAGCCCTCTTCGAGGGGCGCCGTCCCTTCCTTATGGCTACACCTTC. This chain connects TRBV11-2 to TRBJ1-2; D is perhaps TRBD1 (5 bases). This CDR3 region has 18 residues. Germline CDR1 SGHAT, CDR2 FQNNGV. V gave up 5 bases and J gave up 5 bases, with 27 bases separating them.

The gene calls are TRBV5-1 and TRBJ2-1, with TRBD2 identical over 14 bases. The V gene end was trimmed by 6 bases and the J gene end by 6 bases; junction bases not matched to a gene: 5. CDR3 size: 15 residues. The germline V gene encodes CDR1 SGHRS and CDR2 YFSETQ. CDR3 coding DNA: TGCGCCAGCAACCGGGGACTAGCGGGAGTCAATGAGCAGTTCTTC. Translation: CASNRGLAGVNEQFF.

With regard to this clone: This specimen includes other DNA sequences encoding the same CDR3. The J gene is TRBJ1-5, the V gene TRBV9; D call uncertain. Germline V CDR1 and CDR2: SGDLS, YYNGEE. V was pared by 0 bases and J by 0 bases, with 1 base between. The CDR3 covers 13 residues. CDR3 sequence: CASSVGSNQPQHF. The CDR3, as DNA: TGTGCCAGCAGCGTAGGTAGCAATCAGCCCCAGCATTTT.

The chain has TRBV19 and TRBJ2-7, with D maybe TRBD2 (7 bases). Per germline, CDR1 LNHDA and CDR2 SQIVND (reference sequence). This CDR3 region has 15 residues. V dropped 5 bases and J dropped 1 base, with 15 bases sitting between them. CDR3 bases: TGTGCCAGTAGTGCGGGGGCTGGGGCATCCTACGAGCAGTACTTC. Its protein is CASSAGAGASYEQYF.

This chain uses TRBV7-9 with TRBJ2-7, with 9 positions matching TRBD1. The CDR3 sequence is 17 residues long. V lost 5 bases and J lost 4; bases outside the gene matches: 15. Germline V gene data show CDR1 as SEHNR and CDR2 as FQNEAQ (reference sequence). Here the CDR3 reads CASSPSGGQGFGYEQYF. The CDR3 DNA reads TGTGCCAGCAGCCCTTCCGGGGGACAGGGTTTTGGGTACGAGCAGTACTTC.

The J gene is TRBJ2-1, the V gene TRBV5-1; 11 positions match TRBD2. Germline V gene data show CDR1 as SGHRS and CDR2 as YFSETQ. The CDR3 has 16 amino acids. V shed 2 bases and J 7 bases; nucleotides not matched to a gene: 8. The CDR3, as DNA: TGCGCCAGCAGCTTCCCCTATAGCGGGAGGGAAAATGAGCAGTTCTTC. Its protein product is CASSFPYSGRENEQFF. Full variable domain (remainder filled in from reference TRBV5-1 and TRBJ2-1): KAGVTQTPRYLIKTRGQQVTLSCSPISGHRSVSWYQQTPGQGLQFLFEYFSETQRNKGNFPGRFSGRQFSNSRSEMNVSTLELGDSALYLCASSFPYSGRENEQFFGPGTRLTVL.

The V call is TRBV9, the J call TRBJ1-4; TRBD1 is a possible D gene (5 bases). Trimming removed 2 bases at V and 10 bases at J, with 9 bases between. This CDR3 is built from 12 residues. CDR1 is SGDLS and CDR2 is YYNGEE in the germline V gene. Here the CDR3 reads CASSVGTGKLFF. In DNA form, the CDR3 reads TGTGCCAGCAGCGTTGGGACGGGAAAACTGTTTTTT. The whole variable domain, filled in from reference TRBV9 and TRBJ1-4, reads DSGVTQTPKHLITATGQRVTLRCSPRSGDLSVYWYQQSLDQGLQFLIQYYNGEERAKGNILERFSAQQFPDLHSELNLSSLELGDSALYFCASSVGTGKLFFGSGTQLSVL.